This T cell receptor (beta chain) was documented in a study of shared clonotypes between healthy human individuals. Study-wide background: Donors were a couple of women and three men aged 18 to 49. CD8 memory received one plate per donor, CD8 naive two, CD4 memory three and CD4 naive three. General observations from the study: Genetic and exposure-history diversity was limited by the few donors.

About this clone itself: Its matching antigen is unknown.

Naive CD8 isolation took CD45RO-negative cells positively selected for CCR7 and excluded terminally differentiated effector memory CD45RA+ cells. Data came from immunoSEQ multiplex PCR; TCRdb stores just in-frame clones and leaves some out. The repertoire includes 1.5 million to 2.5 million clones, less than 95% of them detected once, and more than 0.95% sits in the top ten. Germline V gene data show CDR1 as GTSNPN and CDR2 as SVGIG (reference sequence). The CDR3 runs 15 residues. V lost 5 bases and J 5 bases, leaving 21 bases between the germline ends. The gene calls are TRBV30 and TRBJ2-5, with D possibly matching TRBD2 (5 bases). The source is a man aged 18 to 29 in good health. Sequences were obtained from naive CD8+ T cells sorted from blood. CDR3 sequence: CAWYPSGPEEETQYF. DNA for the CDR3: TGTGCCTGGTATCCCTCGGGCCCGGAGGAGGAGACCCAGTACTTC. The full variable domain, with the rest looked up from reference TRBV30 and TRBJ2-5, is SQTIHQWPATLVQPVGSPLSLECTVEGTSNPNLYWYRQAAGRGLQLLFYSVGIGQISSEVPQNLSASRPQDRQFILSSKKLLLSDSGFYLCAWYPSGPEEETQYFGPGTRLLVL.